A selection of T cell receptor beta chains follows, all from one sample in a study of human T cells and chemical hapten exposure. TCRdb used MiXCR to reprocess the RACE reads, holding one entry per CDR3 protein. The data show roughly 82,000 distinct CDR3 sequences, approximately 10% seen once. This sample comprised whole blood, obtained in connection with sensitization to the hapten diphenylcyclopropenone (DPC). The receptors were sampled from a woman in her sixties or seventies with alopecia areata. Some clones in this sample may be carry-over from other donors' samples. The CDR3 runs from the conserved cysteine through the conserved F or W. A row's size may be missing; if present it is once, few, many or a size class.

CDR3: CASSFQTSETDTQYF
V: TRBV7-3
J: TRBJ2-3
size: many

CDR3: CASRRTSQETQYF
V: TRBV5-1
J: TRBJ2-5
size: few

CDR3: CASSQDGGQSQYF
V: TRBV4-1
J: TRBJ2-3
size: NA

CDR3: CASSEVGRQNSPLHF
V: TRBV2
J: TRBJ1-6
size: many

CDR3: CSVGAIQGRPDTQYF
V: TRBV29-1
J: TRBJ2-3
size: NA

CDR3: CASSSLAGVIYEQFF
V: TRBV7-9
J: TRBJ2-1
size: NA

CDR3: CASSLVLNTEAFF
V: TRBV7-8
J: TRBJ1-1
size: many

CDR3: CASSRGDFSYPGAQYF
V: TRBV2
J: TRBJ2-5
size: NA

CDR3: CASSEVTGTGGYTF
V: TRBV13
J: TRBJ1-2
size: few

CDR3: CASSLTINEQFF
V: TRBV7-3
J: TRBJ2-1
size: many

CDR3: CASSFGRTDTQYF
V: TRBV9
J: TRBJ2-3
size: few

CDR3: CASSQDLVGLRGEQYF
V: TRBV3-1
J: TRBJ2-7
size: many

CDR3: CSFRGSGANVLTF
V: TRBV20-1
J: TRBJ2-6
size: many

CDR3: CASSGQDDSPLHF
V: TRBV5-1
J: TRBJ1-6
size: many

CDR3: CASKSPNEKLFF
V: TRBV2
J: TRBJ1-4
size: few

CDR3: CASSPRPTGTYNEQFF
V: TRBV7-6
J: TRBJ2-1
size: NA

CDR3: CASSVGMNTEAFF
V: TRBV9
J: TRBJ1-1
size: NA

CDR3: CASSIPSGTSGNEQFF
V: TRBV6-6
J: TRBJ2-1
size: many

CDR3: CASDLAPQETQYF
V: TRBV6-1
J: TRBJ2-5
size: few

CDR3: CASSQAVEAGGPDTQYF
V: TRBV3-1
J: TRBJ2-3
size: NA

CDR3: CSARTGTEAFF
V: TRBV29-1
J: TRBJ1-1
size: NA

CDR3: CASSYGRLGPPGTEAFF
V: TRBV6-5
J: TRBJ1-1
size: many

CDR3: CASSREISYNEQFF
V: TRBV6-6
J: TRBJ2-1
size: NA

CDR3: CSARERNRMNTEAFF
V: TRBV20-1
J: TRBJ1-1
size: NA

CDR3: CASSLPRSGGGPTDTQYF
V: TRBV11-2
J: TRBJ2-3
size: NA

CDR3: CASSNRLTSVTTNEKLFF
V: TRBV19
J: TRBJ1-4
size: many

CDR3: CASSSRAGPPSRQFF
V: TRBV7-9
J: TRBJ2-1
size: many

CDR3: CASVYRGTNEQFF
V: TRBV6-5
J: TRBJ2-1
size: many

CDR3: CASSSGQGSGELFF
V: TRBV27
J: TRBJ2-2
size: NA

CDR3: CASSPDRGYNQPQHF
V: TRBV12-3/TRBV12-4
J: TRBJ1-5
size: few

CDR3: CASSTPGTANYGYTF
V: TRBV25-1
J: TRBJ1-2
size: few

CDR3: CATSDPKGQGNTGELFF
V: TRBV24-1
J: TRBJ2-2
size: few

CDR3: CASSNRGNYGYTF
V: TRBV25-1
J: TRBJ1-2
size: few

CDR3: CAISRGNEQLF
V: TRBV10-3
J: TRBJ2-1
size: NA

CDR3: CASSAQTDTQYF
V: TRBV19
J: TRBJ2-3
size: few

CDR3: CASSGAVGRTPLHF
V: TRBV9
J: TRBJ1-6
size: NA

CDR3: CASRGGNTYNEQFF
V: TRBV27
J: TRBJ2-1
size: NA

CDR3: CASSLALDPYEQYF
V: TRBV5-1
J: TRBJ2-7
size: few

CDR3: CASGPGHGNEKLFF
V: TRBV10-1
J: TRBJ1-4
size: NA

CDR3: CASSFTGSNAEAFF
V: TRBV5-1
J: TRBJ1-1
size: many

CDR3: CASSRRQGSGYTF
V: TRBV6-5
J: TRBJ1-2
size: NA

CDR3: CASSERRGAQETQYF
V: TRBV2
J: TRBJ2-5
size: many

CDR3: CASSRGQGNTEAFF
V: TRBV11-3
J: TRBJ1-1
size: few

CDR3: CASSPPPGTNQPQHF
V: TRBV18
J: TRBJ1-5
size: few

CDR3: CSASWGVNYGYTF
V: TRBV20-1
J: TRBJ1-2
size: many

CDR3: CASSLAGHNSPLHF
V: TRBV12-3/TRBV12-4
J: TRBJ1-6
size: few

CDR3: CASSVDGGQGRIGGYTF
V: TRBV9
J: TRBJ1-2
size: many

CDR3: CASSPRTAYEQYF
V: TRBV3-1
J: TRBJ2-7
size: NA

CDR3: CATNRVSGAGELFF
V: TRBV15
J: TRBJ2-2
size: NA

CDR3: CASSQVSGPRNYGYTF
V: TRBV3-1
J: TRBJ1-2
size: many

CDR3: CASSPSLGTEAFF
V: TRBV4-1
J: TRBJ1-1
size: many